This T cell receptor (beta chain) was sequenced during a study of blood T cell repertoires in COVID-19. Only in-frame clones appear in the TCRdb table, and some are missing; sequencing was by immunoSEQ multiplex PCR. The data show more than 65,000 clones, with 75% to 85% seen just once and 6.5% to 7.5% held by the top ten. The CDR3 totals 14 residues. V was trimmed by 5 bases and J by 7 bases, leaving 15 bases between them. CDR1 is LGHDT, CDR2 YNNKEL, per germline (reference sequence). This chain links TRBV3-1 (or the pseudogene TRBV3-2) with TRBJ2-1; D may be TRBD2 (6 bases). The sequenced sample consisted of peripheral blood. This TCR was sampled from a man aged 25-40 years with COVID-19, enrolled during active disease. The CDR3 sequence: CASSVDPRGNEQFF. The CDR3 bases are TGTGCCAGCAGCGTGGACCCCCGGGGGAATGAGCAGTTCTTC.